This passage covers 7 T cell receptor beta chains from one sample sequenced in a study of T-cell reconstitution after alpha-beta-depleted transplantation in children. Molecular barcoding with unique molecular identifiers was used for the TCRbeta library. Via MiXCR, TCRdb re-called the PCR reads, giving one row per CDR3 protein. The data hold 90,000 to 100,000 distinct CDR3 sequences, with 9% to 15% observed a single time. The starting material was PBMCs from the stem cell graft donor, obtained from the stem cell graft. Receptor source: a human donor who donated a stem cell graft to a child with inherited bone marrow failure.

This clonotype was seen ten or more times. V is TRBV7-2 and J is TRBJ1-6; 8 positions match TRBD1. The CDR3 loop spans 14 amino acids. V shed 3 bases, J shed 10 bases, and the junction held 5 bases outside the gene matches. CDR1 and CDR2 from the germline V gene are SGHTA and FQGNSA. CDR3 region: CASSFGQGGSPLHF. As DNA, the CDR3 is TGTGCCAGCAGCTTCGGACAGGGAGGCTCACCCCTCCACTTT.

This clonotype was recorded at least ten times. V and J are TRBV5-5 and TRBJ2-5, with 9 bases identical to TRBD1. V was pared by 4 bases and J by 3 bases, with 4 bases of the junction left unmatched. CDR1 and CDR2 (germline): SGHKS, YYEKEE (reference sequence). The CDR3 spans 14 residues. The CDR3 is CASSLTGGEETQYF. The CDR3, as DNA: TGTGCCAGCAGCCTTACAGGGGGCGAAGAGACCCAGTACTTC.

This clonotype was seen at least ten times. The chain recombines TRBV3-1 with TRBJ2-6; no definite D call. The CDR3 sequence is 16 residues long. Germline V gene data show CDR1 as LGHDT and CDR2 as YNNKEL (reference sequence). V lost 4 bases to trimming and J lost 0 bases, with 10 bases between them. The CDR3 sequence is CASSPTLYSGANVLTF. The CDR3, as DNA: TGTGCCAGCAGCCCCACATTATACTCTGGGGCCAACGTCCTGACTTTC.

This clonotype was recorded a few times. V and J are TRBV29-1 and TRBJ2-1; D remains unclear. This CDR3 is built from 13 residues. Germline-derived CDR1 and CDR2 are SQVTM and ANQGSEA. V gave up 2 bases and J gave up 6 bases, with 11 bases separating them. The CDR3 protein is CSVERQPANEQFF. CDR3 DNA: TGCAGCGTTGAAAGGCAGCCAGCCAATGAGCAGTTCTTC.

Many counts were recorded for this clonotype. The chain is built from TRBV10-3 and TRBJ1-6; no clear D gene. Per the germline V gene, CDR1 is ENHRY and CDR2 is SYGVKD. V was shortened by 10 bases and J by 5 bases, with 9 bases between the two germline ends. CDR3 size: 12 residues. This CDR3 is CATSHDNSPLHF. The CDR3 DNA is TGTGCCACCTCCCATGATAATTCACCCCTCCACTTT.

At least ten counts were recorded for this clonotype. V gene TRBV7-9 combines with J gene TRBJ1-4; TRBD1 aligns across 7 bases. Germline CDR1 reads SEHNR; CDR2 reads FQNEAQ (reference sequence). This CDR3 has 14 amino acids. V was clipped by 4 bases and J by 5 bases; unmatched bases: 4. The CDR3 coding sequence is TGTGCCAGCAGCTCCGGGACAGCAAATGAAAAACTGTTTTTT. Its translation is CASSSGTANEKLFF.

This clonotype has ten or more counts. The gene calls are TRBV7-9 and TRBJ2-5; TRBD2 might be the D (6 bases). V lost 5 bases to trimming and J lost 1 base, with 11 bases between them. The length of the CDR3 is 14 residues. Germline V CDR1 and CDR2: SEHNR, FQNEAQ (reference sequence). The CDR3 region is CASSVTSSQETQYF. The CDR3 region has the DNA TGTGCCAGCAGCGTCACTAGCAGCCAAGAGACCCAGTACTTC.